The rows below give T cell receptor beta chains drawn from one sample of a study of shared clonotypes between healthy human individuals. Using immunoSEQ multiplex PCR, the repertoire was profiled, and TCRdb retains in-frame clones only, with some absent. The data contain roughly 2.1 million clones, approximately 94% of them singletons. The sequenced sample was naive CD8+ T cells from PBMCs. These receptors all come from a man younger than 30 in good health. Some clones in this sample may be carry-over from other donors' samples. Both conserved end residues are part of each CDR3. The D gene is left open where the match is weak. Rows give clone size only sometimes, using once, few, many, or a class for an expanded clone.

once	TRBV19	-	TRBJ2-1	TGTGCCAGTAGTATACCGGGACTGGGAGCCTACAATGAGCAGTTCTTC	CASSIPGLGAYNEQFF
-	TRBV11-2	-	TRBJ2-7	TGTGCCAGCAGCTTGGCTTTCGGCTCCTACGAGCAGTACTTC	CASSLAFGSYEQYF
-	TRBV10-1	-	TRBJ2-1	TGCGCCAGCAGTGAGTCATGGCTAGCTGGTGAGCAGTTCTTC	CASSESWLAGEQFF
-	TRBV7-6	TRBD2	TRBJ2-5	TGTGCCAGCAGCCTTGGCTCGGGACTAGCGGTCCAAGAGACCCAGTACTTC	CASSLGSGLAVQETQYF
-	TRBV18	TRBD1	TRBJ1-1	TGTGCCAGCTCACCAGACAGGGGAGGGTTGACTGAAGCTTTCTTT	CASSPDRGGLTEAFF
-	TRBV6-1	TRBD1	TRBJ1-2	TGTGCCAGCAGTGAAGGGGCAGGGGGATATGGCTACACCTTC	CASSEGAGGYGYTF
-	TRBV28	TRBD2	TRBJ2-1	TGTGCCAGCAGCTACGGACTAGCGGGAGCAACCTCCTACAATGAGCAGTTCTTC	CASSYGLAGATSYNEQFF
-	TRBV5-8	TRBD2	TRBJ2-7	TGTGCCAGCAGCACCCCCCCCCGGGACTACTCCTCCTACGAGCAGTACTTC	CASSTPPRDYSSYEQYF
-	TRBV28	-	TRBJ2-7	TGTGCCAGCAGGTTCGCGACCAGGGTCTACGAGCAGTACTTC	CASRFATRVYEQYF
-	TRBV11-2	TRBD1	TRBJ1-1	TGTGCCAGCAGCCCAGGACAGGGGGGCACTGAAGCTTTCTTT	CASSPGQGGTEAFF
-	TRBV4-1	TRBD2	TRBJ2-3	TGCGCCAGCAGCCAAGATCGGGGAGGGGCAGATACGCAGTATTTT	CASSQDRGGADTQYF
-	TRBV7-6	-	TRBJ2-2	TGTGCCAGCAGCTCAGGGGCAAACACCGGGGAGCTGTTTTTT	CASSSGANTGELFF
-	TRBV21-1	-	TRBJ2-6	TGTGCCAGCAGCAAGACGGATCGCTCTGGGGCCAACGTCCTGACTTTC	CASSKTDRSGANVLTF
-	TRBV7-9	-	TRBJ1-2	TGTGCCAGCAGCAGAGGACCGGTTAGCTATGGCTACACCTTC	CASSRGPVSYGYTF
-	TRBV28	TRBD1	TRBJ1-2	TGTGCCAGCAGTCCTCCGCGGACAGGGGGGCGTTGGTTCTATGGCTACACCTTC	CASSPPRTGGRWFYGYTF
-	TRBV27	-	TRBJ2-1	TGTGCCAGCAGTTTCCCGGGAGCCTACAATGAGCAGTTCTTC	CASSFPGAYNEQFF